These 21 T cell receptor beta chains originate from one sample sequenced in a study of shared clonotypes between healthy human individuals. The table came from immunoSEQ multiplex PCR; TCRdb's copy has only in-frame clones and leaves some out. The table lists 2 million to 2.5 million clones, just over 90% of them singletons, with 0.39% in the top ten. The source material was naive CD4+ T cells from PBMCs. Subset indicated: CD45RA+ positively selected. The source is a man in his late teens or twenties in good health. Some clones in this sample may be carry-over from other donors' samples.

This rearrangement joins TRBV5-6 to TRBJ1-4; weak D call: TRBD1 (5 bases). The CDR3 is 16 amino acids. Germline CDR1 SGHDT, CDR2 YYEEEE. V shed 4 bases and J shed 3 bases, with 16 bases lying between them. The CDR3 loop is CASSALGVGANEKLFF. As DNA, the CDR3 is TGTGCCAGCAGCGCGCTGGGGGTAGGGGCTAATGAAAAACTGTTTTTT.

This clone showed up just once. The genes are TRBV6-4 and TRBJ2-2, with D maybe TRBD1 (5 bases). CDR1 and CDR2 from the germline V gene are MRHNA and SNTAGT. The CDR3 loop spans 14 amino acids. The V and J ends lost 6 bases and 6 bases respectively, with 14 bases between them. CDR3 sequence: CASRETGSPGELFF. CDR3 nucleotide sequence: TGTGCCAGCAGGGAAACAGGTTCCCCCGGGGAGCTGTTTTTT.

CDR3 sequence reads: CASSRTGGSSWSLGGTQYF. CDR3 nucleotides: TGTGCCAGCAGCCGTACAGGGGGCAGTAGCTGGTCACTAGGTGGTACGCAGTATTTT. The V call is TRBV5-6, the J call TRBJ2-3; 9 nucleotides agree with TRBD1. Per germline, CDR1 SGHDT and CDR2 YYEEEE. V gave up 4 bases and J gave up 8 bases; unmatched junction bases: 23. The CDR3 is 19 amino acids.

The V gene is TRBV10-3, the J gene TRBJ1-4; 9 positions match TRBD1. V was clipped by 3 bases and J by 7 bases; unmatched bases: 6. Germline CDR1 reads ENHRY; CDR2 reads SYGVKD. The length of the CDR3 is 15 residues. CDR3 coding DNA: TGTGCCATCAGTGATATCGGGACAGGGTTTGAAAAACTGTTTTTT. It is translated as CAISDIGTGFEKLFF.

The CDR3, as DNA: TGTGCCAGCAGTAACAGACAGGCGAACACCGGGGAGCTGTTTTTT. Translated, it gives CASSNRQANTGELFF. The rearrangement uses TRBV6-5 and TRBJ2-2, with D tentatively TRBD1 (6 bases). This CDR3 spans 15 amino acids. The germline V gene encodes CDR1 MNHEY and CDR2 SVGAGI. V was pared by 5 bases and J by 0 bases, with 10 bases between.

V usage is TRBV18 and J usage is TRBJ2-3; 7 bases are a match to TRBD1. Germline trimming cut 5 bases from V and 0 bases from J; bases unmatched to any gene: 2. This CDR3 has 14 residues. Per the germline V gene, CDR1 is KGHSH and CDR2 is LQKENI. The CDR3 region has the DNA TGTGCCAGCTCATGGGACAGAAGCACAGATACGCAGTATTTT. This codes for CASSWDRSTDTQYF.

V gene TRBV28 combines with J gene TRBJ2-7, with TRBD1 as a possible D gene (7 bases). In germline, CDR1 is MDHEN, CDR2 SYDVKM. V was cut by 0 bases and J by 0 bases, with 12 bases left in between. The CDR3 length is 16 residues. The CDR3 nucleotides are TGTGCCAGCAGTTTATGGGGACAGACTAGCTCCTACGAGCAGTACTTC. This gives the protein CASSLWGQTSSYEQYF.

The rearrangement uses TRBV7-8 and TRBJ2-7, with 8 bases matching TRBD1. From germline, CDR1 is SGHVS and CDR2 FQNEAQ. This CDR3 comprises 15 residues. V trimming: 0 bases; J trimming: 4 bases; junction bases outside the gene matches: 5. This CDR3 reads CASSLARTGLYEQYF. For the CDR3, the DNA is TGTGCCAGCAGCTTAGCTAGGACAGGGTTGTACGAGCAGTACTTC.

This chain connects TRBV4-1 to TRBJ1-4; 11 positions agree with TRBD1. The CDR3 totals 16 residues. With 5 bases clipped from V and 8 bases from J, the junction kept 10 bases outside the gene matches. The germline V gene encodes CDR1 MGHRA and CDR2 YSYEKL. The CDR3 DNA reads TGCGCCAGCAGCTTTGGGTCGGGACAGGGGGAAGAAAAACTGTTTTTT. This gives the protein CASSFGSGQGEEKLFF.

This sequence joins TRBV28 and TRBJ2-3; tentatively, D is TRBD1 or TRBD2 (6 bases each). CDR1 and CDR2 (germline): MDHEN, SYDVKM. The V gene lost 4 bases and the J gene lost 2 bases, with 19 bases spanning the gap. This CDR3 region has 17 residues. The CDR3 here is CASSSALGRGATDTQYF. DNA of the CDR3: TGTGCCAGCAGTTCCGCGCTTGGAAGGGGGGCCACAGATACGCAGTATTTT.

The rearrangement links TRBV18 to TRBJ2-7; 12 nucleotides align to TRBD1. V was pared by 4 bases and J by 3 bases, with 7 bases of the junction left unmatched. Germline V gene sequence: CDR1 KGHSH, CDR2 LQKENI. This CDR3 has 16 amino acids. The CDR3 DNA reads as TGTGCCAGCTCACTCTTCCGGGACAGGGGGCTCTACGAGCAGTACTTC. Protein product: CASSLFRDRGLYEQYF.

This sequence joins TRBV10-3 and TRBJ2-7; perhaps TRBD1 as D (5 bases). Trimming stripped 8 bases from V and 6 bases from J, with 14 bases between. Germline lookup yields CDR1 ENHRY and CDR2 SYGVKD. The CDR3 is 12 amino acids. The CDR3 region is CAIATVSPEQYF. The CDR3 DNA is TGTGCCATCGCGACAGTTTCCCCCGAGCAGTACTTC.

CDR3 nucleotides: TGCGCCAGCAGCCAAGTAGCGGAGTCCTACAATGAGCAGTTCTTC. Translating it yields CASSQVAESYNEQFF. V gene TRBV4-3 combines with J gene TRBJ2-1; TRBD2 is a possible D gene (6 bases). Trimming left V 1 base short and J 1 base short, with 8 bases between. CDR1 is LGHNA, CDR2 YSLEER, per germline. The CDR3 runs 15 residues.

This chain joins TRBV30 and TRBJ2-7; 10 bases are shared with TRBD1. J was trimmed by 4 bases and V by 1 base; bases with no gene match: 4. CDR3 size: 14 residues. CDR1 is GTSNPN, CDR2 SVGIG, per germline (reference sequence). CDR3 region: CAWSGDRGRYEQYF. In DNA form, the CDR3 reads TGTGCCTGGAGTGGGGACAGGGGAAGGTACGAGCAGTACTTC.

The chain uses TRBV27 and TRBJ2-7; 8 bases match TRBD1. Looked up from germline, CDR1 is MNHEY and CDR2 is SMNVEV (reference sequence). There are 15 residues in the CDR3. The V gene end was trimmed by 6 bases and the J gene end by 4 bases; junction bases not matched to a gene: 11. CDR3 amino acids: CASRTSGTGGYEQYF. The CDR3, as DNA: TGTGCCAGCAGAACTTCCGGGACAGGAGGGTACGAGCAGTACTTC.

The table lists this clone with a count of one. The V call is TRBV7-9, the J call TRBJ1-1, with a weak D call TRBD1 (5 bases). Germline assignment: CDR1 SEHNR and CDR2 FQNEAQ (reference sequence). There are 14 residues in the CDR3. V was shortened by 3 bases and J by 9 bases, with 17 bases between the two germline ends. CDR3 in DNA: TGTGCCAGCAGCTTCCCCCGAATGAGGGGAAAAGCTTTCTTT. This gives the protein CASSFPRMRGKAFF.

This clone was picked up one time. The chain carries TRBV6-4 and TRBJ2-3; the D is unclear. Per germline, CDR1 MRHNA and CDR2 SNTAGT. The ends were cut back, 0 bases at V and 5 bases at J, with 9 bases in the middle. This CDR3 is built from 14 residues. In DNA form, the CDR3 reads TGTGCCAGCAGTGACTCAGGGCCCGGAGATACGCAGTATTTT. It is translated as CASSDSGPGDTQYF.

This clone is a singleton in its sample. The V and J genes are TRBV29-1 and TRBJ1-2; D is uncertain. CDR3 size: 13 residues. Germline V gene lookup returns CDR1 SQVTM and CDR2 ANQGSEA. V shed 7 bases and J shed 1 base, with 13 bases lying between them. The CDR3 DNA is TGCAGCGCCTCCAGGACCAATAACTATGGCTACACCTTC. This translates into CSASRTNNYGYTF.

The J gene is TRBJ1-1, the V gene TRBV5-4, with TRBD1 identical over 12 bases. V dropped 4 bases and J dropped 3; count of bases not matched to a gene: 10. CDR1 and CDR2 (germline): SGHNT, YYREEE (reference sequence). The CDR3 has 17 amino acids. CDR3 sequence: CASSLGTGGMVYTEAFF. The CDR3 DNA is TGTGCCAGCAGCCTGGGGACAGGGGGCATGGTGTACACTGAAGCTTTCTTT.

The rearrangement joins TRBV18 to TRBJ1-2, with 12 bases aligning to TRBD1. Germline CDR1 and CDR2: KGHSH and LQKENI. The CDR3 has 17 amino acids. The ends lost 3 bases at V and 8 bases at J; junction bases unmatched: 13. CDR3 sequence: CASSPLMPGQGASGYTF. The CDR3 DNA sequence: TGTGCCAGCTCACCCCTTATGCCGGGACAGGGGGCGAGCGGCTACACCTTC.

A word on this clone: Other DNA sequences in the sample encode the same CDR3. The CDR3 is CASSRPTGELFF. For the CDR3, the DNA is TGTGCCAGCTCACGCCCTACCGGGGAGCTGTTTTTT. The rearrangement joins TRBV18 to TRBJ2-2; no clear D. The CDR3 covers 12 residues. Germline assignment: CDR1 KGHSH and CDR2 LQKENI. V shed 4 bases and J shed 5 bases, with 5 bases lying between them.